This TCR beta chain is from a study of blood T cell repertoires in COVID-19. Study-wide background: Donors in the United States, Italy and Spain gave samples during acute or convalescent COVID-19. Nucleic acid was either cDNA or gDNA, and it came from T cells, B-cell-depleted T cells, or PBMCs.

In the source study's methods: Estimation of nucleated cell counts was performed using reference gene primer amplification. Clones were sequenced by immunoSEQ multiplex PCR, and TCRdb holds only the in-frame ones, with some missing. V and J calls and clone size are those listed in that table; D and trimming were worked out from the DNA. The sample shows 55,000 to 80,000 clones, 75% to 90% of them seen only once. This clone was counted a few times. This CDR3 contains 14 residues. Germline CDR1 is LNHDA and CDR2 is SQIVND (reference sequence). V lost 3 bases and J 0 bases, leaving 8 bases between the germline ends.

This sequence was found in a man older than 75 with acute or convalescent COVID-19. Sequencing was performed on peripheral blood. This chain connects TRBV19 to TRBJ1-1; D is unclear. The CDR3 DNA follows: TGTGCCAGTAGTATGGCAGCGTTGAACACTGAAGCTTTCTTT. Its protein is CASSMAALNTEAFF.